Included here is one T cell receptor beta chain sequence, with context. Its target is not known. The repertoire was sequenced with immunoSEQ multiplex PCR; TCRdb's copy has only in-frame clones and lacks some. The profile shows around 110,000 clones, roughly nine tenths of them singletons. The sample is drawn from a study of T cell responses to AZD1222 COVID-19 vaccine. Study-level points and caveats: Spike-specific TCR breadth rose after two AZD1222 doses, and depth rose as well. Clonal diversity may have been underestimated, and the donors were mostly white British, with more females than males. Spike was spanned by vaccine-associated CD4 TCRs, which were dominant at 160-218 and 743-854.

This CDR3 comprises 15 residues. In germline, CDR1 is SEHNR, CDR2 FQNEAQ (reference sequence). The V end was cut by 3 bases, the J end by 0 bases, with 9 bases between. This chain joins TRBV7-9 and TRBJ2-1, with D perhaps TRBD2 (7 bases). The sequence came from an adult in good health. The specimen comprised peripheral blood, sampled on day 0 of AZD1222 vaccination. The CDR3 DNA sequence: TGTGCCAGCAGCTTGGCGGGGGCCTCCTACAATGAGCAGTTCTTC. Protein sequence: CASSLAGASYNEQFF.